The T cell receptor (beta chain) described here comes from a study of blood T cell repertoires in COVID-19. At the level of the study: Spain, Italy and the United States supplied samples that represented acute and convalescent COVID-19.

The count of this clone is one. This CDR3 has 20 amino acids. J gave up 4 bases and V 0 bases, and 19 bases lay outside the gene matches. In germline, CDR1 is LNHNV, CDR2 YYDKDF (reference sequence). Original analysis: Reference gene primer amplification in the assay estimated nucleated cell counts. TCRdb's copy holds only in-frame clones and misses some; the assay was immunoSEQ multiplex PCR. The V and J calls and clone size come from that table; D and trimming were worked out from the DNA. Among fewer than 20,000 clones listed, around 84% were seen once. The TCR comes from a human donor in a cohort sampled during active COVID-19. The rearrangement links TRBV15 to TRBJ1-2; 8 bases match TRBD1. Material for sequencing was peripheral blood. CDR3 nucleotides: TGTGCCACCAGCAGAGATCGGCAGGACAGGGAAGGGTCTATGTCCTATGGCTACACCTTC. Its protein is CATSRDRQDREGSMSYGYTF.